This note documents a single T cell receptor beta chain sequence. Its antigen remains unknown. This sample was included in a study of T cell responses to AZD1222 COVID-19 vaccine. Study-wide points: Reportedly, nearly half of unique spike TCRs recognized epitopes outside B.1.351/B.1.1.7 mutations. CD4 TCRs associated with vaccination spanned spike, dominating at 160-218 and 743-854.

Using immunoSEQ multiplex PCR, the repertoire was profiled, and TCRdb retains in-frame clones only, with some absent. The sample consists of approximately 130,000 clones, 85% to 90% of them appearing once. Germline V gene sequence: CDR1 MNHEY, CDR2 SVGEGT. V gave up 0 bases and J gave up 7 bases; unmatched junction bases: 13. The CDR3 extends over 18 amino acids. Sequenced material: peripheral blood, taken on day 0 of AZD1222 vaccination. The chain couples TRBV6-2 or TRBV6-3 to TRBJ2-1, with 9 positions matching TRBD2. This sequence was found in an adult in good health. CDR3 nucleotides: TGTGCCAGCAGTTACTCGAAGTGGCGGGAGGGCCTTGGGAATGAGCAGTTCTTC. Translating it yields CASSYSKWREGLGNEQFF.